The 7 T cell receptor beta chains in this list originate from one sample, sequenced in a study of blood T cell repertoires in COVID-19. The table came from immunoSEQ multiplex PCR; TCRdb's copy has only in-frame clones and leaves some out. The sample includes 61,000 or so clones, roughly 90% seen only once; the top ten take about 22%. Material for sequencing was peripheral blood. The source of these receptors is a woman between 50 and 59 years old with active or convalescent COVID-19.

The chain joins TRBV11-2 to TRBJ2-7; D remains ambiguous. Germline CDR1 is SGHAT and CDR2 is FQNNGV. Trimming left V 5 bases short and J 4 bases short, with 9 bases between. The CDR3 length is 12 residues. CDR3 coding DNA: TGTGCCAGCAGCCAGATAAGATACGAGCAGTACTTC. The encoded protein is CASSQIRYEQYF.

J is TRBJ2-1 and V is TRBV9; tentative D call: TRBD1 (5 bases). The V end lost 0 bases, the J end lost 0 bases, and 16 bases lay between the germline ends. CDR3 length: 18 amino acids. The V gene's germline CDR1 is SGDLS and CDR2 YYNGEE. The CDR3 DNA sequence: TGTGCCAGCAGCGTAGCCCCATCAGGGTTGGGCTCCTACAATGAGCAGTTCTTC. Translated, it gives CASSVAPSGLGSYNEQFF.

This clone has more than one count but fewer than ten. This chain connects TRBV30 to TRBJ2-1, with D perhaps TRBD1 (5 bases). The V end lost 0 bases, the J end lost 1 base, and 7 bases lay between the germline ends. Germline loops: CDR1 GTSNPN, CDR2 SVGIG (reference sequence). The CDR3 covers 14 residues. The CDR3 DNA follows: TGTGCCTGGAGTGTACAGGTTTCCTACAATGAGCAGTTCTTC. Residues: CAWSVQVSYNEQFF.

The CDR3 sequence: CASRRVGTNTGELFF. CDR3 nucleotides: TGTGCCAGCAGGAGGGTAGGGACGAACACCGGGGAGCTGTTTTTT. The chain is built from TRBV2 and TRBJ2-2; TRBD2 is a possible D gene (5 bases). Germline lookup yields CDR1 SNHLY and CDR2 FYNNEI. The CDR3 loop spans 15 amino acids. Trimming cost V 6 bases and J 0 bases, with 11 bases left between them.

V is TRBV5-4 and J is TRBJ2-7, with unresolved D. The CDR3 contains 14 residues. The V gene lost 2 bases and the J gene lost 5 bases, with 14 bases spanning the gap. Germline V gene lookup returns CDR1 SGHNT and CDR2 YYREEE (reference sequence). CDR3 nucleotide sequence: TGTGCCAGCAGCTTCCCCGGGTTCGTAAACGAGCAGTACTTC. Amino acid sequence: CASSFPGFVNEQYF. Combining the CDR3 with reference TRBV5-4 and TRBJ2-7 gives the whole variable domain ETGVTQSPTHLIKTRGQQVTLRCSSQSGHNTVSWYQQALGQGPQFIFQYYREEENGRGNFPPRFSGLQFPNYSSELNVNALELDDSALYLCASSFPGFVNEQYFGPGTRLTVT.

The CDR3 region is CASSQTDSNQPQHF. CDR3 sequence (DNA): TGTGCCAGCAGCCAAACTGATAGCAATCAGCCCCAGCATTTT. The rearrangement joins TRBV4-2 to TRBJ1-5; D remains unclear. The CDR3 has 14 amino acids. CDR1 and CDR2 (germline): LGHNA, YNFKEQ. Between the trimmed V and J ends, which lost 2 bases and 0 bases, there was a span of 5 bases.

This chain joins TRBV27 and TRBJ2-3, with 10 bases lining up with TRBD2. With 1 base clipped from V and 7 bases from J, the junction kept 17 bases outside the gene matches. Germline CDR1 reads MNHEY; CDR2 reads SMNVEV (reference sequence). This CDR3 has 19 residues. In DNA form, the CDR3 reads TGTGCCAGCAGTTTATGGGGGCCGGCTAGCGGGAGAGCTTTAAATACGCAGTATTTT. The encoded protein is CASSLWGPASGRALNTQYF.